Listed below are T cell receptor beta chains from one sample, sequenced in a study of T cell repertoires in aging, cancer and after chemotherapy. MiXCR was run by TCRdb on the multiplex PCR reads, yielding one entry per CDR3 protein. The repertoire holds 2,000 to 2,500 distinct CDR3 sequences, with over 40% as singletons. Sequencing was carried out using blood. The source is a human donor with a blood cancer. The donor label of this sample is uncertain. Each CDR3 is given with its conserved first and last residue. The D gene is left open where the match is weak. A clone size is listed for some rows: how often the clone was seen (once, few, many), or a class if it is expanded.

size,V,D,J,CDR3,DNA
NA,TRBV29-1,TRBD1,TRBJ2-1,CSVVDRVPYNEQFF,TGCAGCGTTGTAGACAGGGTCCCCTACAATGAGCAGTTCTTC
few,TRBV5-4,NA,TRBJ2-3,CASSRVENTQYF,TGTGCCAGCAGTCGAGTCGAAAATACGCAGTATTTT
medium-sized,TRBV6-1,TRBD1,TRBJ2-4,CASSEEGQLLAKNIQYF,TGTGCCAGCAGTGAAGAGGGACAGTTACTAGCCAAAAACATTCAGTACTTC
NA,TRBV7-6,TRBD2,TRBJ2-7,CASSFTSGSFNEQYF,TGTGCCAGCAGCTTCACTAGCGGGAGTTTTAACGAGCAGTACTTC
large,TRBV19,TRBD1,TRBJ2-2,CASRLRQGWELFF,TGTGCCAGTAGGCTCCGACAGGGTTGGGAGCTGTTTTTT
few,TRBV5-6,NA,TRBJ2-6,CASSAYSGANVLTF,TGTGCCAGCAGCGCATACAGTGGGGCCAACGTCCTGACTTTC
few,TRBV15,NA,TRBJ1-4,CATSRVPSEKLFF,TGTGCCACCAGCAGGGTCCCTTCTGAAAAACTGTTTTTT
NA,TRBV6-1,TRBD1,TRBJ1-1,CASNGQGNTEAFF,TGTGCCAGCAATGGACAGGGGAACACTGAAGCTTTCTTT
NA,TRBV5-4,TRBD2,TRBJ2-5,CASLGLAEQETQYF,TGTGCCAGCCTCGGACTAGCGGAGCAAGAGACCCAGTACTTC
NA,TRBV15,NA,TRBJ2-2,CATSRVRSDTGELFF,TGTGCCACCAGCAGAGTTAGGAGTGACACCGGGGAGCTGTTTTTT
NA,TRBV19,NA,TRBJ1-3,CASHSSGNTIYF,TGTGCCAGCCACAGCTCTGGAAACACCATATATTTT
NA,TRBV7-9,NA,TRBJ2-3,CASSWDGGTDTQYF,TGTGCCAGCAGCTGGGACGGAGGCACAGATACGCAGTATTTT
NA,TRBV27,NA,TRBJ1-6,CASSFGEGRYNSPLHF,TGTGCCAGCAGTTTCGGGGAGGGGCGTTATAATTCACCCCTCCACTTT
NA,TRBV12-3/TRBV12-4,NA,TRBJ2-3,CASSLAGWPDTQYF,TGTGCCAGCAGTTTAGCGGGTTGGCCCGATACGCAGTATTTT
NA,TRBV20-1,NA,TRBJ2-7,CSARSANSYEQYF,TGCAGTGCTAGATCTGCGAACTCCTACGAGCAGTACTTC
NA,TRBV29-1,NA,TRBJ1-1,CSVEGISTEAFF,TGCAGCGTTGAAGGAATTTCCACTGAAGCTTTCTTT
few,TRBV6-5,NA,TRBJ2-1,CASSYPEQFF,TGTGCCAGCAGTTATCCTGAGCAGTTCTTC
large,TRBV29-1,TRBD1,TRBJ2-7,CSVGVWDRGPVEQYF,TGCAGCGTCGGGGTCTGGGACAGGGGGCCGGTCGAGCAGTACTTC
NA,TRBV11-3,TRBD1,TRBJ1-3,CASSLDRAAGNTIYF,TGTGCCAGCAGCCTGGACAGGGCGGCTGGAAACACCATATATTTT
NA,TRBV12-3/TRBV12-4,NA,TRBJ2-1,CASSHGTGYNEQFF,TGTGCCAGCAGCCATGGGACGGGATACAATGAGCAGTTCTTC
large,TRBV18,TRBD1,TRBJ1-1,CASSPEGANTEAFF,TGTGCCAGCTCACCAGAGGGGGCGAACACTGAAGCTTTCTTT
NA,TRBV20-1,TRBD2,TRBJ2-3,CSARDSGGMGTGTQYF,TGCAGTGCTAGAGATAGCGGGGGGATGGGAACAGGTACGCAGTATTTT
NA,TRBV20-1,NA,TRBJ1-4,CSASRQNEKLFF,TGCAGTGCTAGCAGGCAGAATGAAAAACTGTTTTTT
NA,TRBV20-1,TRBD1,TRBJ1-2,CSARDRDRESGYTF,TGCAGTGCTAGAGATCGGGACAGGGAAAGCGGCTACACCTTC
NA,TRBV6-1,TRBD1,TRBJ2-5,CASSITGTGQETQYF,TGTGCCAGCAGTATCACCGGGACAGGGCAAGAGACCCAGTACTTC
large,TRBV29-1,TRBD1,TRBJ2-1,CSVASTGDNEQFF,TGCAGCGTCGCGTCCACAGGGGACAATGAGCAGTTCTTC
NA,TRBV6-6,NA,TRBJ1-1,CASSYVGAMNTEAFF,TGTGCCAGCAGTTACGTCGGGGCCATGAACACTGAAGCTTTCTTT
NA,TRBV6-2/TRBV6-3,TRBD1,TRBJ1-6,CASSYTGTVSSPLHF,TGTGCCAGCAGTTATACCGGGACAGTCTCTTCACCCCTCCACTTT
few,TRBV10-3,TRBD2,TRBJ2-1,CAISEVGGAYNEQFF,TGTGCCATCAGTGAGGTCGGGGGGGCTTACAATGAGCAGTTCTTC
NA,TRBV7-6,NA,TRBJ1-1,CASSSDNRGTKAFF,TGTGCCAGCAGCTCGGACAATAGGGGCACTAAAGCTTTCTTT
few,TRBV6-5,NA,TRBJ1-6,CASSSVLSSSPLHF,TGTGCCAGCAGTTCTGTCCTTTCGAGTTCACCCCTCCACTTT
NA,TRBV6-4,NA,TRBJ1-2,CASSPFQGSYGYTF,TGTGCCAGCAGCCCTTTTCAGGGGTCCTATGGCTACACCTTC
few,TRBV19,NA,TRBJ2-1,CASRLAGSSYNEQFF,TGTGCCAGTCGTCTGGCGGGGAGCTCCTACAATGAGCAGTTCTTC
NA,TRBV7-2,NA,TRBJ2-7,CASSFQTYEQYF,TGTGCCAGCAGCTTCCAGACCTACGAGCAGTACTTC
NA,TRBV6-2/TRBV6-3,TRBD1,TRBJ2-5,CASSYSGTGAMETQYF,TGTGCCAGCAGTTACTCCGGGACAGGGGCGATGGAGACCCAGTACTTC
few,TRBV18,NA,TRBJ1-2,CASSPSGVPEGYTF,TGTGCCAGCTCCCCATCAGGGGTACCTGAAGGCTACACCTTC
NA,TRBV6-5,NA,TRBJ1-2,CASSGDSGSYGYTF,TGTGCCAGCAGTGGGGACTCGGGGAGCTATGGCTACACCTTC
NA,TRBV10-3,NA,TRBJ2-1,CAGSRTVTSSYNEQFF,TGTGCCGGATCGAGGACGGTCACCAGCTCCTACAATGAGCAGTTCTTC
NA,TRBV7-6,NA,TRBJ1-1,CASSLTRPTEAFF,TGTGCCAGCAGCCTCACCCGCCCCACTGAAGCTTTCTTT
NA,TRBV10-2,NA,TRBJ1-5,CASSGQGSNQPQHF,TGCGCCAGCAGTGGTCAGGGTTCCAACCAGCCCCAGCATTTT
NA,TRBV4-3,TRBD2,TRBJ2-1,CASSQEVTLGLATNEQFF,TGCGCCAGCAGCCAAGAAGTAACTTTGGGACTAGCAACCAATGAGCAGTTCTTC
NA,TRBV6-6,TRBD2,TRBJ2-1,CASTLLAGGWDEQFF,TGTGCCAGCACCTTACTAGCGGGGGGGTGGGATGAGCAGTTCTTC
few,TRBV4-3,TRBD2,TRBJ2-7,CASSQGTSGNYEQYF,TGCGCCAGCAGCCAAGGAACTAGCGGGAACTACGAGCAGTACTTC
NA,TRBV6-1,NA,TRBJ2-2,CASSYQPHTGELFF,TGTGCCAGCAGTTACCAACCTCACACCGGGGAGCTGTTTTTT
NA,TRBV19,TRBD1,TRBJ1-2,CASTLTGRGGYTF,TGTGCCAGTACCCTGACAGGGCGTGGTGGCTACACCTTC
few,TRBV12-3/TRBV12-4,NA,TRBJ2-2,CASSLLRVAGELFF,TGTGCCAGCAGTTTACTCAGGGTGGCCGGGGAGCTGTTTTTT
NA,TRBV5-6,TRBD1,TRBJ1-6,CASTHGTGSSYNSPLHF,TGTGCCAGCACCCACGGGACAGGGAGCTCCTATAATTCACCCCTCCACTTT
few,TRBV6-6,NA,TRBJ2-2,CASSLGPLGGELFF,TGTGCCAGCAGCTTAGGACCACTCGGCGGGGAGCTGTTTTTT
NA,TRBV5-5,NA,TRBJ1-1,CASSLRLGDRTEAFF,TGTGCCAGCAGCTTGAGGTTGGGGGATCGAACTGAAGCTTTCTTT
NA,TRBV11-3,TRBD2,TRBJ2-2,CASSLLAGVNTGELFF,TGTGCCAGCAGCTTACTAGCGGGAGTGAACACCGGGGAGCTGTTTTTT
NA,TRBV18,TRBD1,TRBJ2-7,CASSPYQSGQGPYEQYF,TGTGCCAGCTCACCCTACCAATCGGGACAGGGTCCCTACGAGCAGTACTTC